This TCR beta chain stems from a study of T cell changes during pregnancy in multiple sclerosis. Clones were read by immunoSEQ multiplex PCR, and TCRdb kept only the in-frame ones, dropping some. Found here are about 40,000 clones, about 88% of them singletons; the top ten hold approximately 0.51%. CDR3 size: 14 residues. Trimming took 2 bases from V and 7 from J; bases not matched to a gene: 5. CDR1 and CDR2 from the germline V gene are GTSNPN and SVGIG (reference sequence). The J gene is TRBJ1-6, the V gene TRBV30; TRBD1 aligns across 7 bases. The sequence came from a female donor with multiple sclerosis, enrolled in a pregnancy study. This specimen was CD4+ T cells from peripheral blood mononuclear cells, taken in the first trimester of pregnancy. The CDR3 DNA sequence: TGTGCCTGGAGTCTAGCAGGGGGGAATTCACCCCTCCACTTT. It encodes CAWSLAGGNSPLHF. The full variable domain, rest sourced from reference TRBV30 and TRBJ1-6, is SQTIHQWPATLVQPVGSPLSLECTVEGTSNPNLYWYRQAAGRGLQLLFYSVGIGQISSEVPQNLSASRPQDRQFILSSKKLLLSDSGFYLCAWSLAGGNSPLHFGNGTRLTVT.